These T cell receptor beta chains were read from a single sample in a study of blood T cell repertoires in COVID-19. Sequenced by immunoSEQ multiplex PCR; TCRdb stores in-frame clones only, minus some. This table holds 190,000 or so clones, roughly nine tenths found once. Sequencing input: PBMCs or T cells enriched from blood (not recorded which). These receptors came from a woman between 25 and 40 years old who had recovered from COVID-19. CDR3s include the opening cysteine and the closing phenylalanine or tryptophan. Some rows have no size entry. The others give once, few or many, or a class for an expanded clone.

TRBJ2-5	TRBV29-1	-	CSVGLAAQYF
TRBJ1-1	TRBV7-2	-	CASSLTGAWKLTGLAFF
TRBJ1-2	TRBV30	-	CAWSARTGPNYGYTF
TRBJ2-7	TRBV7-2	-	CASSLVAYSTRTYEQYF
TRBJ2-1	TRBV9	-	CASSVASISYNEQFF
TRBJ2-7	TRBV6-5	-	CASGRDRGFEQYF
TRBJ1-4	TRBV19	-	CASSMGQGLEKLFF
TRBJ2-5	TRBV7-2	-	CASSRDSRETQYF
TRBJ2-7	TRBV7-3	-	CASSPRQGDEQYF
TRBJ2-1	TRBV2	-	CAGSSGGGAVEQFF
TRBJ2-1	TRBV7-3	-	CASSPTGTSYDEQFF
TRBJ2-1	TRBV19	-	CASSLTGATYNEQFF
TRBJ2-7	TRBV6-1	-	CASSESVEEGQRDEQYF
TRBJ1-2	TRBV10-3	-	CAISESGQGGNYGYTF
TRBJ2-2	TRBV5-1	-	CASSSFVAPGELFF
TRBJ1-1	TRBV19	-	CASRTILGGRSNTEAFF
TRBJ2-1	TRBV7-8	-	CASSLDQGGHNEQFF
TRBJ1-6	TRBV10-1	-	CASSESIGRILRGNSPLHF
TRBJ2-2	TRBV7-2	-	CASSLVGGANTGELFF
TRBJ1-2	TRBV4-3	-	CASSPWTGINYGYTF
TRBJ1-2	TRBV4-3	-	CASSHRRGIGYTF
TRBJ2-7	TRBV6-1	-	CASSNMGRDYEQYF
TRBJ1-3	TRBV6-5	-	CASIRQGSGNTIYF
TRBJ1-4	TRBV6-5	-	CASSYTRVSYEKLFF
TRBJ2-7	TRBV29-1	-	CSFGTSVVNEQYF
TRBJ2-5	TRBV28	-	CASRLAGGYETQYF
TRBJ1-1	TRBV5-1	-	CASSGLGHITTEAFF
TRBJ2-2	TRBV19	-	CASSEGLAGHTGELFF
TRBJ1-6	TRBV7-2	-	CASSFTGGENSPLHF
TRBJ2-7	TRBV11-2	-	CASSPPGRGTSSYEQYF
TRBJ1-2	TRBV6-5	-	CASRLYRQGYGYTF
TRBJ1-1	TRBV4-1	-	CASRGQLKNTEAFF
TRBJ2-7	TRBV2	-	CASSEVLSGPPREQYF
TRBJ1-5	TRBV30	-	CAWGGAGNQPQHF
TRBJ2-1	TRBV13	-	CASSLQRDRVVQFF
TRBJ1-1	TRBV9	-	CASSSGQGDTEAFF
TRBJ1-5	TRBV27	-	CASSPRLTGEPNQPQHF
TRBJ1-5	TRBV30	-	CAWGTGGDQPQHF
TRBJ1-3	TRBV18	-	CASSTVGASISGNTIYF
TRBJ1-1	TRBV7-9	-	CASSHIPTGQTEAFF
TRBJ1-1	TRBV5-1	-	CASGTGNTEAFF
TRBJ1-1	TRBV19	few	CASRIAGTRGRAFF
TRBJ1-1	TRBV18	-	CASSPILTDTEAFF
TRBJ2-5	TRBV7-9	-	CASSLMTSGGDVKRTQYF
TRBJ1-2	TRBV6-5	-	CASTPGGADYGYTF
TRBJ2-2	TRBV18	-	CASSPRAGGTGELFF
TRBJ2-1	TRBV21-1	-	CASSKRQPGYEQFF
TRBJ1-1	TRBV5-1	-	CASSRDRGSGVNTEAFF
TRBJ2-6	TRBV30	-	CAWSVGSASSGANVLTF